The source of this T cell receptor beta chain is a study of T cell responses to AZD1222 COVID-19 vaccine (dated by TCRdb to about 2021). For the study in its entirety: AZD1222 recipients whose second dose came at about 4 weeks and those whose second dose came at about 12 weeks were combined into one group, since spike-specific TCR depth and breadth did not differ between the two schedules. A total of 230 or so trial participants underwent TCR sequencing, of whom some 210 received two doses of AZD1222 and some 26 received two doses of the MenACWY control vaccine. Trial participants were enrolled by age into 18-55, 56-69 and 70-plus year subgroups, with around 140, 26 and 57 TCR-sequenced participants respectively. The paper as a whole reports these results and caveats: The 56-69-year group was small, and its depth increase did not reach significance, likely because of low power. Because no day 14 peak-response samples were available, the repertoires could be characterized only after the peak T cell response. Vaccine-associated CD4 TCRs spanned the whole spike protein, with dominant responses in regions 160-218 and 743-854. After two AZD1222 doses, both the breadth and the depth of spike-specific TCRs were significantly higher than at day 0 and than in MenACWY recipients. Conclusions about previously exposed vaccinees are limited, since just six AZD1222 recipients were seropositive for SARS-CoV-2 at baseline. Reportedly, almost half of the unique spike-specific TCRs recognized epitopes lying outside the regions that are mutated in the B.1.351 and B.1.1.7 variants. Participants were mostly white British and included more females than males, and it was suggested by the authors that clonal diversity may have been underestimated.

The CDR3 regions of human TCRbeta chains were analyzed by immunosequencing. In the authors' own workflow: Repertoire TCRs were matched against a reference library of SARS-CoV-2-specific TCRs generated with the MIRA antigen-specificity platform. Breadth was defined as the fraction of unique TCRs that were SARS-CoV-2-associated. Depth was defined as the fraction of total T cells that were SARS-CoV-2-associated. Using the MIRA data, each spike-specific TCR was assigned both to the spike region to which the TCR was reactive and to a CD4 or CD8 class. Log10-transformed breadth and depth values were compared by one-way ANOVA with Sidak's multiple comparisons tests. The immuneACCESS repertoire file appears here via TCRdb, limited to in-frame rearrangements. These files lack a portion of the clones; in checked studies, under half of the deficit traces to unresolved V genes, and the cause of the others is not known. V and J calls and clone size are those listed in that table; D and trimming were worked out from the DNA. Across this sample there are approximately 190,000 clones, with about nine tenths seen only once. The ten top clones hold roughly 0.99% of the sample.

Explained via the paper, the time point label denotes: baseline before first vaccination. The vaccinee samples were drawn from two UK trials, COV001 and COV002, one of which was a single-blind randomized controlled phase 2/3 trial testing AZD1222 (ChAdOx1 nCoV-19) in healthy adults. For TCRbeta chain sequencing, PBMC samples were collected from trial participants at day 0 and at day 28 after the second dose. CDR1 MDHEN and CDR2 SYDVKM are derived from the germline V gene. The CDR3 spans 14 residues, from the cysteine through the phenylalanine. The entry retains the CDR3 DNA only, 42 bases that are in frame from base 1. Between the V and J ends, shortened by 6 bases and 9 bases respectively, the junction contains 18 bases. This clone was picked up one time. Its antigen remains unidentified. Per-base quality was not reported, and no clone a single base away is much larger than it.

The rearranged segments are TRBV28 and TRBJ2-1, and possibly TRBD2, on 7 matching bases. This clonotype was obtained from an adult in good health. This specimen consisted of peripheral blood, obtained on day 0 of AZD1222 vaccination. The nucleotide sequence is given as TGTGCCAGCAGAGGGGGAGGGAGGGCCGTTGAGCAGTTCTTC. The translation is CASRGGGRAVEQFF.